These 13 T cell receptor beta chains share one sample of origin, sequenced in a study of blood T cell repertoires in COVID-19. The data were produced by immunoSEQ multiplex PCR, yet TCRdb's version contains in-frame clones alone and is incomplete. The sample contains 150,000 to 200,000 clones, about 85% of which appear only once. Sequencing was carried out using peripheral blood. The origin of the receptors is a woman in her 70s with COVID-19, enrolled during active disease.

The rearrangement uses TRBV27 and TRBJ1-2, with 8 positions matching TRBD1. The trim removed 3 bases at V and 4 bases at J, leaving 4 bases unmatched. Germline V gene lookup returns CDR1 MNHEY and CDR2 SMNVEV (reference sequence). CDR3 length equals 14 residues. The CDR3: CASSLTGETYGYTF. Written as DNA, the CDR3 is TGTGCCAGCAGTTTGACAGGGGAGACCTATGGCTACACCTTC.

This clone was detected once. The chain carries TRBV24-1 and TRBJ1-1; TRBD1 matches 9 bases. Germline CDR1 reads KGHDR; CDR2 reads SFDVKD. V was pared by 4 bases and J by 0 bases, with 2 bases of the junction left unmatched. This CDR3 has 15 amino acids. CDR3 in amino acids: CATSEGQGLNTEAFF. DNA for the CDR3: TGTGCCACCAGTGAGGGACAGGGTTTGAACACTGAAGCTTTCTTT.

The gene calls are TRBV30 and TRBJ1-3, with unresolved D. Trimming removed 7 bases from V and 2 bases from J, with 12 bases in between. This CDR3 has 13 residues. The germline gives CDR1 GTSNPN, CDR2 SVGIG (reference sequence). The CDR3 loop reads CASTEGAGNTIYF. CDR3 DNA: TGTGCCTCGACGGAGGGAGCTGGAAACACCATATATTTT.

The rearrangement uses TRBV2 and TRBJ1-6, with D perhaps matching TRBD1 (5 bases). Trimming left V 8 bases short and J 7 bases short, with 9 bases between. Germline V CDR1 and CDR2: SNHLY, FYNNEI. This CDR3 has 12 amino acids. The CDR3 loop is CASGTGNSPLHF. CDR3 in DNA: TGTGCCAGCGGGACTGGAAATTCACCCCTCCACTTT.

This clone appeared a single time. V usage is TRBV20-1 and J usage is TRBJ2-5; no firm D call. Trimming took off 3 bases at V and 2 bases at J, with 7 bases between the two ends. The germline gives CDR1 DFQATT, CDR2 SNEGSKA (reference sequence). This CDR3 is built from 12 residues. CDR3 coding DNA: TGCAGTGCTAGTCTCGGGCAAGAGACCCAGTACTTC. Translation gives CSASLGQETQYF.

This chain uses TRBV19 with TRBJ1-2, with D hard to call. Deletions cut 8 bases from V and 1 base from J, with 5 bases between. Germline lookup yields CDR1 LNHDA and CDR2 SQIVND (reference sequence). The length of the CDR3 is 11 residues. CDR3 nucleotides: TGTGCCAGTGAGTTTAACTATGGCTACACCTTC. Its translation: CASEFNYGYTF.

The chain employs TRBV19 and TRBJ1-2; D gene uncertain. This CDR3 contains 11 residues. V was trimmed by 3 bases and J by 14 bases, leaving 13 bases between them. The germline V gene encodes CDR1 LNHDA and CDR2 SQIVND (reference sequence). In nucleotides, the CDR3 is TGTGCCAGTAGTATGGGCCCCTCATTGACCTTC. It specifies CASSMGPSLTF. Full variable domain (rest looked up from reference TRBV19 and TRBJ1-2): DGGITQSPKYLFRKEGQNVTLSCEQNLNHDAMYWYRQDPGQGLRLIYYSQIVNDFQKGDIAEGYSVSREKKESFPLTVTSAQKNPTAFYLCASSMGPSLTFGSGTRLTVV.

J is TRBJ2-1 and V is TRBV28, with TRBD1 as a possible D gene (5 bases). This CDR3 has 16 amino acids. Trimming took off 1 base at V and 3 bases at J, with 13 bases between the two ends. CDR1 and CDR2 from the germline V gene are MDHEN and SYDVKM. Here the CDR3 reads CASSLLTGPNYNEQFF. The CDR3 nucleotides read TGTGCCAGCAGTTTATTAACAGGACCAAACTACAATGAGCAGTTCTTC.

This sequence joins TRBV7-8 and TRBJ1-1, with 7 bases that match TRBD1. This CDR3 is built from 15 residues. Per germline, CDR1 SGHVS and CDR2 FQNEAQ. V dropped 2 bases and J dropped 4; count of bases not matched to a gene: 7. CDR3 region: CASSLYDRVGTEAFF. As DNA, the CDR3 is TGTGCCAGCAGCTTATACGACAGGGTTGGCACTGAAGCTTTCTTT.

The chain links TRBV18 to TRBJ2-3; 8 positions agree with TRBD2. There are 17 residues in the CDR3. Germline trimming cut 3 bases from V and 2 bases from J; bases unmatched to any gene: 10. Germline V lookup: CDR1 KGHSH, CDR2 LQKENI. The CDR3 here is CASSPRADGGVTDTQYF. In nucleotides, the CDR3 is TGTGCCAGCTCACCGAGGGCAGACGGGGGGGTCACAGATACGCAGTATTTT.

The CDR3 reads CASGEWDRFTDTQYF. The DNA of the CDR3 is TGTGCCAGCGGAGAATGGGACAGGTTCACAGATACGCAGTATTTT. The chain carries TRBV2 and TRBJ2-3, with 8 bases lining up with TRBD1. CDR3 size: 15 residues. J gave up 2 bases and V 8 bases, and 9 bases lay outside the gene matches. CDR1 and CDR2 (germline): SNHLY, FYNNEI. Full variable domain (missing parts from reference TRBV2 and TRBJ2-3): EPEVTQTPSHQVTQMGQEVILRCVPISNHLYFYWYRQILGQKVEFLVSFYNNEISEKSEIFDDQFSVERPDGSNFTLKIRSTKLEDSAMYFCASGEWDRFTDTQYFGPGTRLTVL.

This rearrangement joins TRBV11-2 to TRBJ2-1; possible D gene TRBD1, 6 bases. The length of the CDR3 is 16 residues. V lost 5 bases and J lost 0, with 14 bases in between. Germline CDR1 SGHAT, CDR2 FQNNGV. The CDR3 spells CASSPPGQSSYNEQFF. CDR3 DNA: TGTGCCAGCAGCCCGCCGGGACAAAGCTCCTACAATGAGCAGTTCTTC.

The J gene is TRBJ1-2, the V gene TRBV29-1; TRBD1 matches 11 bases. Trimming cost V 4 bases and J 6 bases; bases outside gene matches: 1. In germline, CDR1 is SQVTM, CDR2 ANQGSEA. The length of the CDR3 is 12 residues. The CDR3 coding sequence is TGCAGCGTTGGGACAGGGGGCGATGGCTACACCTTC. Translation: CSVGTGGDGYTF.